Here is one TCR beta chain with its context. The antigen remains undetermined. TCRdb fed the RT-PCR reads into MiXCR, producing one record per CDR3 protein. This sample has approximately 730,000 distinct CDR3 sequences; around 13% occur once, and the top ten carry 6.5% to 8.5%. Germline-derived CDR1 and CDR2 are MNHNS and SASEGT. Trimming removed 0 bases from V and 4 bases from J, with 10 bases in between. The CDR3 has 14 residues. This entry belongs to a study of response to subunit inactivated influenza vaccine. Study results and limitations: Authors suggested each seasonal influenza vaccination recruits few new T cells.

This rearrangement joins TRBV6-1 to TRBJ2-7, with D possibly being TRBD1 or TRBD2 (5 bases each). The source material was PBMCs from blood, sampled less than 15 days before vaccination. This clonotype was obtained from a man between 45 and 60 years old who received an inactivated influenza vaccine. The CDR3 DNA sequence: TGTGCCAGCAGTGAAGCACGGGGCTGGTACGAGCAGTACTTC. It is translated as CASSEARGWYEQYF.